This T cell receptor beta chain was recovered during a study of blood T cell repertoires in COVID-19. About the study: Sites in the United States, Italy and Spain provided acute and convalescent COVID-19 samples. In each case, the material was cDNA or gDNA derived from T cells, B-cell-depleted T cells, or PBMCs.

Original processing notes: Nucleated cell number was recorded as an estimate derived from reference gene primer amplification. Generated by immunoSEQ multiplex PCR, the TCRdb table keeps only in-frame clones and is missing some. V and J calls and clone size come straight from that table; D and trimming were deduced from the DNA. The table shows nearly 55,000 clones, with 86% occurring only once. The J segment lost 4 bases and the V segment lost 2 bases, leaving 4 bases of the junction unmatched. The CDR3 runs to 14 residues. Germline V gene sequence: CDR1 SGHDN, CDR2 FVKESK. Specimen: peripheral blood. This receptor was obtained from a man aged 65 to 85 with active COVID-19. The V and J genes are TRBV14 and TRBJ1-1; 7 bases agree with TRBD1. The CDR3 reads CASSQTGVSTEAFF. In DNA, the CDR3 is TGTGCCAGCAGCCAAACAGGGGTTAGCACTGAAGCTTTCTTT.